A single sample is the source of the 6 T cell receptor beta chains below, sequenced in a study of CD8+CD57+ T cells in acquired aplastic anemia. TCR beta VDJ combinations and CDR3 sequences were profiled from genomic DNA. MiXCR was run by TCRdb on the reads, yielding one entry per CDR3 protein. The table lists about 400,000 distinct CDR3 sequences, under 80% of them singletons. The sample consisted of sorted CD4+, CD8+, or CD8+CD57+ T cells (not recorded which) from PBMCs. The receptors shown here come from a human donor in good health, serving as a control.

This clonotype occurred once. Its ends do not fully match the called genes, so a read error is possible. The chain joins TRBV7-2 to TRBJ2-3; 7 bases are a match to TRBD1. This CDR3 is 14 amino acids long. Germline values: CDR1 SGHTA, CDR2 FQGNSA. CDR3 bases: TGTGCCAGCAGCACCGGGACAGCGTCCGCCTACCAGCAGTTT. Amino acid sequence: CASSTGTASAYQQF.

The chain carries TRBV12-3 or TRBV12-4 and TRBJ2-3, with 8 bases that match TRBD1. The CDR3 length is 14 residues. V lost 4 bases and J lost 4; bases outside the gene matches: 4. The CDR3 DNA sequence: TGTGCCAGCAGTTCAGCAGGGGGCGCAGATACGCAGTATTTT. The encoded protein is CASSSAGGADTQYF.

The J gene is TRBJ1-1, the V gene TRBV5-1, with a weak D call TRBD1 (5 bases). This CDR3 has 12 residues. V was cut by 4 bases and J by 9 bases, with 13 bases left in between. Germline assignment: CDR1 SGHRS and CDR2 YFSETQ. Here the CDR3 DNA reads TGCGCCAGCAGCCTGGACACCGAAAAAGCTTTCTTT. It is translated as CASSLDTEKAFF.

V is TRBV2 and J is TRBJ1-2, with a tentative D call TRBD1 (5 bases). In germline, CDR1 is SNHLY, CDR2 FYNNEI. This CDR3 region has 12 residues. With 6 bases removed from V and 14 bases from J, the gap between germline ends came to 19 bases. For the CDR3, the DNA is TGTGCCAGCAGAAGACAGAGGGCTGTCCAGACCTTC. Translation gives CASRRQRAVQTF.

This clonotype turned up a few times. The V gene is TRBV29-1, the J gene TRBJ1-4; D is ambiguous. Germline assignment: CDR1 SQVTM and CDR2 ANQGSEA. The CDR3 runs 12 residues. Trimming took 0 bases from V and 6 from J, leaving 5 bases between them. The CDR3 bases are TGCAGCGTTGAAGATCGGGATGAAAAACTGTTTTTT. Amino acid sequence: CSVEDRDEKLFF.

This chain links TRBV2 with TRBJ2-7, with D tentatively TRBD2 (6 bases). CDR3 length: 16 residues. Germline loops: CDR1 SNHLY, CDR2 FYNNEI. V dropped 6 bases and J dropped 1 base, with 19 bases sitting between them. CDR3 sequence: CASRTSTDTQSYEQYF. CDR3 sequence (DNA): TGTGCCAGCAGAACTAGCACAGACACGCAATCCTACGAGCAGTACTTC.